This record concerns one T cell receptor (beta chain) sequence. The antigen is undetermined. The data were taken from a study of T cell responses to AZD1222 COVID-19 vaccine. For the study at large: Second doses at about 4 or about 12 weeks were pooled. Study-level points and caveats: Spike-specific TCR breadth and depth went up after people got two AZD1222 doses. Nearly half of unique spike-specific TCRs reportedly avoided B.1.351 and B.1.1.7 mutated regions.

The junction had 9 bases not matched to a gene; V was cut back by 6 bases and J by 10 bases. CDR1 is SGDLS and CDR2 is YYNGEE in the germline V gene. There are 14 residues in the CDR3. Profiled with immunoSEQ multiplex PCR; TCRdb holds only in-frame clones, not every one. The repertoire has 130,000 or so clones, about 86% of them found once; the top ten carry roughly an eighth. This TCR was recovered from an adult in good health. The sequencing here drew on peripheral blood, taken on day 0 of AZD1222 vaccination. The chain employs TRBV9 and TRBJ2-1; 11 bases match TRBD2. The CDR3 DNA sequence: TGTGCCAGCACGCTTAGCGGGGGGGTAGAGGAGCAGTTCTTC. As protein: CASTLSGGVEEQFF.